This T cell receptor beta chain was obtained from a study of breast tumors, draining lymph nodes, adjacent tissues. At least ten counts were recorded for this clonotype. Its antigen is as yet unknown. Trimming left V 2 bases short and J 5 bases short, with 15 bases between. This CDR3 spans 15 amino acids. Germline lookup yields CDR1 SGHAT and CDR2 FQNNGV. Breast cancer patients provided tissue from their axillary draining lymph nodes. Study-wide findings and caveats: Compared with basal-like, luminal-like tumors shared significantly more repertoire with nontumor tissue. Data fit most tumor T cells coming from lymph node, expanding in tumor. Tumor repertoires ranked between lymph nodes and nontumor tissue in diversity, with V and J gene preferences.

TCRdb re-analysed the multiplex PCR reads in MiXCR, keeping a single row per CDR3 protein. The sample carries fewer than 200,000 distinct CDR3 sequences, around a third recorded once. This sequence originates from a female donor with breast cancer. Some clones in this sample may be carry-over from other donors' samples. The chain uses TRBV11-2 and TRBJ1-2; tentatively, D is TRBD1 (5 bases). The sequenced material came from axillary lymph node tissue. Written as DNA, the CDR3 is TGTGCCAGCAGCTTATCTCGGGGCGCGAAGTATGGCTACACCTTC. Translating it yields CASSLSRGAKYGYTF.